Described below is a single T cell receptor beta chain sequence and its context. This specimen comes from a study of OX40 agonist ivuxolimab in advanced cancers. The assay was immunoSEQ multiplex PCR, and TCRdb's table has in-frame clones only and misses some. The sample lists tens of thousands of clones, over 80% seen once, with roughly 4.2% in the top ten. The CDR3 sequence is 17 residues long. From germline, CDR1 is SGHTA and CDR2 FQGNSA. V was trimmed by 2 bases and J by 0 bases, leaving 11 bases between them. This clonotype originated in an adult with an advanced solid tumor such as melanoma, head and neck, liver or kidney cancer. The sequencing used CD4+ or CD8+ T cells sorted from blood, collected in a trial of the OX40 agonist ivuxolimab. The chain combines TRBV7-2 with TRBJ1-6, with D perhaps matching TRBD1 (6 bases). The CDR3 reads CASSLTTGSSYNSPLHF. CDR3 nucleotides: TGTGCCAGCAGCTTAACGACAGGAAGCTCCTATAATTCACCCCTCCACTTT.